The 18 T cell receptor beta chains in this list originate from one sample, sequenced in a study of neurological immune-mediated disorders. TCRdb passed the 5' RACE reads through MiXCR, listing each CDR3 protein once. The sample has around 30,000 distinct CDR3 sequences; about 2.5% are singletons. The source material was PBMCs. The receptors derive from a woman in her forties or fifties with multiple sclerosis.

This clonotype showed up just a few times. V gene TRBV24-1 combines with J gene TRBJ1-1; tentative D call: TRBD1 (6 bases). Germline V gene data show CDR1 as KGHDR and CDR2 as SFDVKD. V lost 8 bases, J lost 0 bases, and 12 bases lay in between. CDR3 length equals 14 residues. CDR3 nucleotide sequence: TGTGCCACCACCCCAGGGGACTTGAACACTGAAGCTTTCTTT. Translation gives CATTPGDLNTEAFF.

This clonotype has at least ten counts. The CDR3 here is CATRRDRSSNEQFF. The CDR3 nucleotides are TGTGCCACCAGGAGGGATCGAAGCAGCAATGAGCAGTTCTTC. The chain joins TRBV24-1 to TRBJ2-1; tentative D call: TRBD2 (5 bases). This CDR3 has 14 amino acids. Trimming removed 7 bases from V and 6 bases from J, with 15 bases in between. Germline CDR1 is KGHDR and CDR2 is SFDVKD.

This clonotype was found many times. A read error is possible here, since a much larger clone lies one base away. The rearrangement uses TRBV4-1 and TRBJ2-6; 11 bases are shared with TRBD1. CDR3 size: 17 residues. Germline V CDR1 and CDR2: MGHRA, YSYEKL. CDR3 protein: CASSQVGQGAGAKVLTF. Here the CDR3 DNA reads TGCGCCAGCAGCCAAGTTGGACAGGGGGCTGGGGCCAAAGTCCTGACTTTC.

Ten or more counts support this clonotype. Just one base apart from a much larger clone, this may be a read error. The rearrangement joins TRBV9 to TRBJ2-3; D gene uncertain. This CDR3 is 14 amino acids long. CDR1 and CDR2 (germline): SGDLS, YYNGEE. V was pared by 1 base and J by 1 base, with 7 bases between. The CDR3 DNA reads TGTGCCAGCAGCGTACGCACGGGCACAGATACGCAGTATTTT. Encoded protein: CASSVRTGTDTQYF.

Only a few counts were recorded for this clonotype. The chain carries TRBV5-6 and TRBJ1-4, with D unclear. The germline V gene encodes CDR1 SGHDT and CDR2 YYEEEE. The length of the CDR3 is 13 residues. Trimming pared 2 bases from V and 5 bases from J, leaving 7 bases between. CDR3 in amino acids: CASSLPTNEKLFF. CDR3 bases: TGTGCCAGCAGCTTACCTACGAATGAAAAACTGTTTTTT.

This clonotype was counted at least ten times. The chain carries TRBV5-1 and TRBJ1-2; D is unresolved. Trimming left V 2 bases short and J 8 bases short, with 13 bases between. CDR1 and CDR2 from the germline V gene are SGHRS and YFSETQ. CDR3 length: 13 residues. As DNA, the CDR3 is TGCGCCAGCAGCTTCGTTCGAGGATCCGGCTACACCTTC. It specifies CASSFVRGSGYTF. Combining the CDR3 with reference TRBV5-1 and TRBJ1-2 gives the whole variable domain KAGVTQTPRYLIKTRGQQVTLSCSPISGHRSVSWYQQTPGQGLQFLFEYFSETQRNKGNFPGRFSGRQFSNSRSEMNVSTLELGDSALYLCASSFVRGSGYTFGSGTRLTVV.

This clonotype was found many times. The chain uses TRBV6-6 and TRBJ1-1; perhaps TRBD1 as D (6 bases). The CDR3 loop spans 13 amino acids. Germline CDR1 reads MNHNY; CDR2 reads SVGAGI (reference sequence). The V gene lost 4 bases and the J gene lost 7 bases, with 13 bases spanning the gap. The CDR3 region is CASSFPLDSEAFF. The CDR3 region has the DNA TGTGCCAGCAGTTTCCCGCTGGACAGTGAAGCTTTCTTT.

Only a few counts were recorded for this clonotype. The chain combines TRBV2 with TRBJ2-7; tentatively, D is TRBD1 (6 bases). Between the trimmed V and J ends, which lost 5 bases and 0 bases, there was a span of 14 bases. Germline CDR1 SNHLY, CDR2 FYNNEI. The CDR3 length is 15 residues. The CDR3 nucleotides are TGTGCCAGCAGTTCCACAGGGTTACTCTCCTACGAGCAGTACTTC. It codes for CASSSTGLLSYEQYF.

This clonotype has a count of ten or more. This chain connects TRBV7-2 to TRBJ2-3; D is ambiguous. The CDR3 covers 12 residues. Germline-derived CDR1 and CDR2 are SGHTA and FQGNSA. With 1 base removed from V and 4 bases from J, the gap between germline ends came to 3 bases. The CDR3 nucleotides are TGTGCCAGCAGCTTAGGGGCAGATACGCAGTATTTT. Its translation: CASSLGADTQYF.

This clonotype was found many times. The rearrangement uses TRBV4-1 and TRBJ1-1; 11 bases are a match to TRBD1. Unmatched junction bases numbered 5, after V lost 4 bases and J lost 1 base. The germline CDR1 and CDR2 sequences are MGHRA and YSYEKL. The CDR3 runs 16 residues. The CDR3 region is CASSPGTGGPNTEAFF. The CDR3 region has the DNA TGCGCCAGCAGCCCCGGGACAGGGGGACCGAACACTGAAGCTTTCTTT.

In this sample, this clonotype turned up many times. The chain uses TRBV12-3 or TRBV12-4 and TRBJ2-1; 8 bases fit TRBD1. J lost 5 bases, V lost 3 bases, and 6 bases had no gene match. The CDR3 covers 15 residues. The CDR3 region is CASSFAGTGHNEQFF. DNA for the CDR3: TGTGCCAGCAGTTTCGCCGGGACAGGACACAATGAGCAGTTCTTC.

CDR3 sequence (DNA): TGTGCCAGCAGTAACCGGGACGGGGACTATGGCTACACCTTC. It codes for CASSNRDGDYGYTF. The rearrangement links TRBV27 to TRBJ1-2; D might be TRBD1 (5 bases). CDR1 is MNHEY, CDR2 SMNVEV, per germline (reference sequence). The CDR3 has 14 amino acids. V was pared by 5 bases and J by 3 bases, with 13 bases between.

In this sample, this clonotype turned up many times. This chain connects TRBV29-1 to TRBJ2-3; 9 nucleotides line up with TRBD1. V lost 5 bases, J lost 1 base, and 4 bases stayed unmatched. Germline CDR1 SQVTM, CDR2 ANQGSEA. The CDR3 is 14 residues long. DNA for the CDR3: TGCAGCGTTAAGGGACAGGGTGGCACAGATACGCAGTATTTT. Translating it yields CSVKGQGGTDTQYF.

This chain connects TRBV11-3 to TRBJ1-1; D possibly corresponds to TRBD1 (5 bases). The CDR3 extends over 14 amino acids. The germline V and J ends were trimmed by 1 base and 7 bases, with 13 bases remaining between them. Germline CDR1 and CDR2: SGHNT and YENEEA. The CDR3 sequence is CASSLAGGGYEAFF. The CDR3 bases are TGTGCCAGCAGCTTAGCGGGGGGTGGTTATGAAGCTTTCTTT.

The chain recombines TRBV6-5 with TRBJ1-1; D unresolved. V lost 2 bases and J 8 bases, leaving 6 bases between the germline ends. Germline-derived CDR1 and CDR2 are MNHEY and SVGAGI. The CDR3 consists of 11 residues. The DNA of the CDR3 is TGTGCCAGCAGTTACCGGGCCGAAGCTTTCTTT. As protein: CASSYRAEAFF.

This clonotype was seen many times. This chain connects TRBV5-1 to TRBJ2-5, with 7 positions matching TRBD1. V lost 0 bases, J lost 5 bases, and 7 bases stayed unmatched. This CDR3 comprises 15 residues. Per germline, CDR1 SGHRS and CDR2 YFSETQ. The CDR3 DNA is TGCGCCAGCAGCTTGGCTCGTGGGACAGATGAGACCCAGTACTTC. This sequence encodes CASSLARGTDETQYF.

Many counts were recorded for this clonotype. The chain couples TRBV4-2 to TRBJ1-1; D uncertain. Trimming took 0 bases from V and 3 from J, leaving 11 bases between them. The CDR3 has 15 residues. Germline V CDR1 and CDR2: LGHNA, YNFKEQ. CDR3 residues: CASSQDAGSYTEAFF. As DNA, the CDR3 is TGTGCCAGCAGCCAAGATGCCGGGTCTTACACTGAAGCTTTCTTT.

This clonotype was observed a few times. The CDR3 does not close with the conserved phenylalanine or tryptophan, likely indicating a read error. This chain connects TRBV6-2 or TRBV6-3 to TRBJ2-7; 8 bases match TRBD2. CDR1 is MNHEY, CDR2 SVGEGT, per germline. Trimming cost V 8 bases and J 5 bases; bases outside gene matches: 8. The CDR3 extends over 13 amino acids. CDR3 amino acids: CASVGGGLNEQYN. Here the CDR3 DNA reads TGTGCCAGCGTCGGCGGGGGGCTGAACGAGCAGTACAAC.